These 30 T cell receptor beta chains share one sample of origin, sequenced in a study of T-cell memory formation after mild COVID-19. TCRdb re-called the 5' RACE reads through MiXCR, storing one row per CDR3 protein. There are about 400,000 distinct CDR3 sequences in the sample; approximately 15% occur only once, and about 20% lies in the top ten. The specimen sequenced was PBMCs or a T cell subset sorted from them (not recorded which). The receptors stem from a young man who had mild COVID-19 (a few samples of this study predate the infection). Cell type and time point are not known.

There are a few counts of this clonotype. The CDR3 loop reads CASSQEGSGGSYEQYF. The CDR3 nucleotides read TGTGCCAGCAGCCAAGAGGGCAGCGGGGGCTCCTACGAGCAGTACTTC. V gene TRBV4-2 combines with J gene TRBJ2-7, with TRBD2 matching over 8 bases. CDR1 LGHNA and CDR2 YNFKEQ come from the germline V gene. CDR3 length equals 16 residues. Unmatched junction bases numbered 4, after V lost 0 bases and J lost 0 bases.

This clonotype was recorded a few times. V is TRBV6-2 or TRBV6-3 and J is TRBJ2-5, with D perhaps matching TRBD1 or TRBD2 (5 bases each). CDR1 is MNHEY, CDR2 SVGEGT, per germline. The CDR3 loop spans 15 amino acids. Trimming shortened V by 7 bases and J by 4 bases, and 19 bases separated the two germline ends. The CDR3 loop is CASNQERGSTETQYF. CDR3 coding DNA: TGTGCCAGCAATCAAGAGAGGGGTTCGACAGAGACCCAGTACTTC.

V gene TRBV28 combines with J gene TRBJ2-7; tentative D call: TRBD2 (5 bases). Trimming left V 6 bases short and J 6 bases short, with 12 bases between. This CDR3 has 12 residues. Per germline, CDR1 MDHEN and CDR2 SYDVKM. CDR3 in amino acids: CASSPSGFEQYV. CDR3 sequence (DNA): TGTGCCAGCAGCCCCTCGGGATTCGAGCAGTACGTC.

This rearrangement joins TRBV20-1 to TRBJ2-5; 10 bases fit TRBD2. Trimming at V came to 7 bases and at J to 2 bases, leaving 7 bases not matched to a gene. CDR1 and CDR2 from the germline V gene are DFQATT and SNEGSKA (reference sequence). This CDR3 has 14 amino acids. CDR3 sequence reads: CSGLRTSGQETQYF. For the CDR3, the DNA is TGCAGTGGGCTCAGGACTAGCGGACAAGAGACCCAGTACTTC.

A few counts support this clonotype. The chain uses TRBV10-3 and TRBJ1-2, with 9 bases aligning to TRBD1. This CDR3 region has 14 residues. Germline-derived CDR1 and CDR2 are ENHRY and SYGVKD. With 10 bases clipped from V and 0 bases from J, the junction kept 6 bases outside the gene matches. CDR3 DNA sequence: TGTGCCACCCAGGGACAGGGCACTAACTATGGCTACACCTTC. This codes for CATQGQGTNYGYTF.

In its sample, this clonotype was seen many times. V gene TRBV20-1 combines with J gene TRBJ2-3; D uncertain. V was shortened by 6 bases and J by 2 bases, with 3 bases between the two germline ends. This CDR3 contains 10 residues. In germline, CDR1 is DFQATT, CDR2 SNEGSKA (reference sequence). The CDR3 loop reads CSAITDTQYF. The CDR3 bases are TGCAGTGCCATCACAGATACGCAGTATTTT.

The chain links TRBV20-1 to TRBJ1-2; unclear D gene. V lost 2 bases and J lost 1, with 8 bases in between. Germline CDR1 and CDR2: DFQATT and SNEGSKA (reference sequence). The CDR3 spans 13 residues. CDR3: CSARLGFNYGYTF. For the CDR3, the DNA is TGCAGTGCTAGACTCGGGTTTAACTATGGCTACACCTTC.

The chain uses TRBV3-1 and TRBJ2-3, with 9 bases fitting TRBD2. Germline assignment: CDR1 LGHDT and CDR2 YNNKEL (reference sequence). Trimming took 1 base from V and 1 from J; bases not matched to a gene: 3. The CDR3 is 16 residues long. The CDR3 here is CASSQASGDGTDTQYF. DNA of the CDR3: TGTGCCAGCAGCCAAGCTAGCGGGGACGGCACAGATACGCAGTATTTT.

This clonotype was observed a handful of times. The rearrangement uses TRBV28 and TRBJ2-7; TRBD1 agrees at 11 bases. V was clipped by 6 bases and J by 7 bases; unmatched bases: 5. Germline V gene sequence: CDR1 MDHEN, CDR2 SYDVKM. The CDR3 has 13 residues. The CDR3 region is CASRRTGGLEQYV. CDR3 nucleotides: TGTGCCAGCAGGCGGACAGGGGGCCTTGAGCAGTACGTC.

This clonotype was seen more than once but under ten times. The rearrangement joins TRBV18 to TRBJ1-1; D unclear. This CDR3 spans 16 amino acids. The ends were cut back, 3 bases at V and 1 base at J, with 15 bases in the middle. Germline CDR1 reads KGHSH; CDR2 reads LQKENI. For the CDR3, the DNA is TGTGCCAGCTCACCTAATTCCGGAGGCGGGAACACTGAAGCTTTCTTT. Its protein product is CASSPNSGGGNTEAFF.

The V and J genes are TRBV6-1 and TRBJ2-2; D might be TRBD1 (7 bases). The length of the CDR3 is 14 residues. CDR1 and CDR2 from the germline V gene are MNHNS and SASEGT. The V end was cut by 8 bases, the J end by 2 bases, with 12 bases between. CDR3 coding DNA: TGTGCCAGCCTGACAGGGACTAACACCGGGGAGCTGTTTTTT. The encoded protein is CASLTGTNTGELFF.

This clonotype was observed a handful of times. The chain uses TRBV7-8 and TRBJ2-3, with D unresolved. The CDR3 runs to 14 residues. Germline values: CDR1 SGHVS, CDR2 FQNEAQ. V gave up 3 bases and J gave up 0 bases, with 7 bases separating them. This CDR3 is CASSLVRSTDTQYF. The CDR3 DNA reads TGTGCCAGCAGCTTGGTAAGGAGCACAGATACGCAGTATTTT.

The rearrangement joins TRBV18 to TRBJ1-1; no reliable D call. V was shortened by 0 bases and J by 1 base, with 12 bases between the two germline ends. In germline, CDR1 is KGHSH, CDR2 LQKENI. This CDR3 region has 16 residues. The CDR3 here is CASSPPSSSENTEAFF. The CDR3 nucleotides read TGTGCCAGCTCACCACCATCGAGTTCGGAGAACACTGAAGCTTTCTTT.

As DNA, the CDR3 is TGTGCCAGCAGTGGACAGGCGGCTGGATATGAAAAACTGTTTTTT. Amino acid sequence: CASSGQAAGYEKLFF. The chain recombines TRBV6-5 with TRBJ1-4, with TRBD1 identical over 7 bases. The germline V gene has CDR1 MNHEY and CDR2 SVGAGI. The CDR3 contains 15 residues. J lost 6 bases, V lost 5 bases, and 9 bases had no gene match.

The rearrangement uses TRBV5-8 and TRBJ1-1; D is uncertain. Trimming stripped 1 base from V and 7 bases from J, with 11 bases between. Germline V lookup: CDR1 SGHTS, CDR2 YDEGEE. The CDR3 sequence is 13 residues long. The CDR3 reads CASSLFVRSEAFF. For the CDR3, the DNA is TGTGCCAGCAGCTTGTTCGTCCGGAGTGAAGCTTTCTTT. Looking up the rest from reference TRBV5-8 and TRBJ1-1 gives the full variable domain: EAGVTQSPTHLIKTRGQQATLRCSPISGHTSVYWYQQALGLGLQFLLWYDEGEERNRGNFPPRFSGRQFPNYSSELNVNALELEDSALYLCASSLFVRSEAFFGQGTRLTVV.

Only a few counts were recorded for this clonotype. V usage is TRBV7-3 and J usage is TRBJ2-3; D could derive from TRBD1 or TRBD2 (6 bases each). Per germline, CDR1 SGHTA and CDR2 FQGTGA. V lost 1 base, J lost 2 bases, and 13 bases lay in between. The CDR3 has 16 amino acids. CDR3 DNA sequence: TGTGCCAGCAGCTTAATTGTAGGGGGGCCCACAGATACGCAGTATTTT. It codes for CASSLIVGGPTDTQYF. Based on the CDR3 plus reference TRBV7-3 and TRBJ2-3, the full variable domain is GAGVSQTPSNKVTEKGKYVELRCDPISGHTALYWYRQSLGQGPEFLIYFQGTGAADDSGLPNDRFFAVRPEGSVSTLKIQRTERGDSAVYLCASSLIVGGPTDTQYFGPGTRLTVL.

The chain carries TRBV27 and TRBJ1-5, with D uncertain. CDR1 and CDR2 from the germline V gene are MNHEY and SMNVEV (reference sequence). The CDR3 is 13 amino acids. The V gene lost 5 bases and the J gene lost 6 bases, with 11 bases spanning the gap. The DNA for the CDR3 is TGTGCCAGCAGTCCCAACATGGTTCAGCCCCAGCATTTT. Protein product: CASSPNMVQPQHF.

The CDR3 DNA is TGCGCCAGCAGCCAAGGCCGGATCAGGATGAGGGAGAACACTGAAGCTTTCTTT. Residues: CASSQGRIRMRENTEAFF. This chain connects TRBV4-3 to TRBJ1-1, with D hard to call. The CDR3 sequence is 18 residues long. In germline, CDR1 is LGHNA, CDR2 YSLEER. The V and J ends lost 1 base and 1 base respectively, with 19 bases between them.

V gene TRBV5-1 combines with J gene TRBJ2-6; tentatively, D is TRBD1 (6 bases). The V end lost 4 bases, the J end lost 4 bases, and 12 bases lay between the germline ends. The CDR3 runs to 15 residues. Germline V gives CDR1 SGHRS, CDR2 YFSETQ. The CDR3 reads CASSRAGAGANVLTF. CDR3 nucleotides: TGCGCCAGCAGCCGAGCAGGGGCGGGGGCCAACGTCCTGACTTTC.

The table lists this clonotype with a few counts. This chain joins TRBV3-1 and TRBJ1-1; 10 bases are a match to TRBD1. Germline loops: CDR1 LGHDT, CDR2 YNNKEL (reference sequence). V shed 5 bases, J shed 4 bases, and the junction held 1 base outside the gene matches. The length of the CDR3 is 13 residues. This CDR3 reads CASSRQGATEAFF. The CDR3 DNA reads as TGTGCCAGCAGCAGACAGGGGGCCACTGAAGCTTTCTTT. Full variable domain (rest looked up from reference TRBV3-1 and TRBJ1-1): DTAVSQTPKYLVTQMGNDKSIKCEQNLGHDTMYWYKQDSKKFLKIMFSYNNKELIINETVPNRFSPKSPDKAHLNLHINSLELGDSAVYFCASSRQGATEAFFGQGTRLTVV.

This clonotype occurred a few times. The V call is TRBV12-3 or TRBV12-4, the J call TRBJ1-1; D remains ambiguous. V gave up 1 base and J gave up 0 bases, with 6 bases separating them. The CDR3 consists of 14 residues. The CDR3 sequence: CASSLGHMNTEAFF. The DNA for the CDR3 is TGTGCCAGCAGTTTAGGGCACATGAACACTGAAGCTTTCTTT.

This clonotype was recorded a few times. The chain joins TRBV14 to TRBJ2-3, with D perhaps TRBD2 (6 bases). Trimming took 0 bases from V and 5 from J, leaving 12 bases between them. The CDR3 is 15 residues long. Per the germline V gene, CDR1 is SGHDN and CDR2 is FVKESK. The CDR3 loop is CASSQDSSGRDTQYF. The CDR3 DNA sequence: TGTGCCAGCAGCCAAGATAGTAGCGGACGAGATACGCAGTATTTT. Variable domain in full (rest from reference TRBV14 and TRBJ2-3): EAGVTQFPSHSVIEKGQTVTLRCDPISGHDNLYWYRRVMGKEIKFLLHFVKESKQDESGMPNNRFLAERTGGTYSTLKVQPAELEDSGVYFCASSQDSSGRDTQYFGPGTRLTVL.

The rearrangement joins TRBV7-2 to TRBJ1-5; TRBD1 matches at 9 bases. The trim removed 1 base at V and 4 bases at J, leaving 11 bases unmatched. This CDR3 is 18 amino acids long. Looked up from germline, CDR1 is SGHTA and CDR2 is FQGNSA. Here the CDR3 reads CASSLGGDRVDGNQPQHF. The CDR3, as DNA: TGTGCCAGCAGCTTAGGAGGGGACAGGGTAGACGGGAATCAGCCCCAGCATTTT. Supplemented by reference TRBV7-2 and TRBJ1-5, the full variable domain reads GAGVSQSPSNKVTEKGKDVELRCDPISGHTALYWYRQSLGQGLEFLIYFQGNSAPDKSGLPSDRFSAERTGGSVSTLTIQRTQQEDSAVYLCASSLGGDRVDGNQPQHFGDGTRLSIL.

In its sample, this clonotype was seen a few times. The chain recombines TRBV4-1 with TRBJ1-6; D may be TRBD1 (6 bases). Germline CDR1 is MGHRA and CDR2 is YSYEKL. The CDR3 is 15 amino acids. V was cut by 5 bases and J by 7 bases, with 15 bases left in between. CDR3 region: CASSARGAPNSPLHF. Written as DNA, the CDR3 is TGCGCCAGCAGCGCCCGGGGGGCACCGAATTCACCCCTCCACTTT.

In its sample, this clonotype was seen a few times. V and J are TRBV7-2 and TRBJ2-5, with TRBD2 matching over 12 bases. CDR3 size: 15 residues. V shed 5 bases and J 3 bases; nucleotides not matched to a gene: 4. Germline values: CDR1 SGHTA, CDR2 FQGNSA. The CDR3 reads CASSATSGGKETQYF. As DNA, the CDR3 is TGTGCCAGCAGCGCCACTAGCGGGGGGAAAGAGACCCAGTACTTC.

The CDR3 here is CASSKDWGDTQYF. CDR3 nucleotide sequence: TGTGCCAGCAGTAAGGACTGGGGCGATACGCAGTATTTT. The chain joins TRBV12-3 or TRBV12-4 to TRBJ2-3; TRBD1 or TRBD2 may be the D gene (5 bases each). There are 13 residues in the CDR3. V was cut by 5 bases and J by 6 bases, with 12 bases left in between.

The chain uses TRBV20-1 and TRBJ2-3, with TRBD1 as a possible D gene (5 bases). CDR1 and CDR2 from the germline V gene are DFQATT and SNEGSKA (reference sequence). Between the trimmed V and J ends, which lost 3 bases and 2 bases, there was a span of 15 bases. The CDR3 has 15 amino acids. The chain's CDR3 is CSASAGRVNTDTQYF. In DNA form, the CDR3 reads TGCAGTGCTAGTGCAGGGCGTGTAAACACAGATACGCAGTATTTT.

The CDR3 reads CASLQGAVGNIQYF. The CDR3 DNA sequence: TGTGCCAGTCTACAGGGGGCCGTGGGAAACATTCAGTACTTC. The chain couples TRBV28 to TRBJ2-4; 9 nucleotides match TRBD1. Per the germline V gene, CDR1 is MDHEN and CDR2 is SYDVKM. The CDR3 has 14 amino acids. V trimming: 9 bases; J trimming: 6 bases; junction bases outside the gene matches: 9.

CDR3 DNA: TGTGCCAGCAGTTTCCCTTCATCCGGGACTAGCACAGATACGCAGTATTTT. Translating gives CASSFPSSGTSTDTQYF. The V gene is TRBV12-3 or TRBV12-4, the J gene TRBJ2-3; D might be TRBD2 (6 bases). Trimming removed 3 bases at V and 0 bases at J, with 16 bases between. This CDR3 contains 17 residues.

In this sample, this clonotype turned up a few times. CDR3: CASSPALRRHEQYF. CDR3 sequence (DNA): TGTGCCAGCAGTCCCGCCCTTAGACGCCACGAGCAGTACTTC. The genes are TRBV6-2 or TRBV6-3 and TRBJ2-7; D is uncertain. The germline V gene encodes CDR1 MNHEY and CDR2 SVGEGT. The V gene lost 5 bases and the J gene lost 5 bases, with 16 bases spanning the gap. CDR3 length: 14 residues.